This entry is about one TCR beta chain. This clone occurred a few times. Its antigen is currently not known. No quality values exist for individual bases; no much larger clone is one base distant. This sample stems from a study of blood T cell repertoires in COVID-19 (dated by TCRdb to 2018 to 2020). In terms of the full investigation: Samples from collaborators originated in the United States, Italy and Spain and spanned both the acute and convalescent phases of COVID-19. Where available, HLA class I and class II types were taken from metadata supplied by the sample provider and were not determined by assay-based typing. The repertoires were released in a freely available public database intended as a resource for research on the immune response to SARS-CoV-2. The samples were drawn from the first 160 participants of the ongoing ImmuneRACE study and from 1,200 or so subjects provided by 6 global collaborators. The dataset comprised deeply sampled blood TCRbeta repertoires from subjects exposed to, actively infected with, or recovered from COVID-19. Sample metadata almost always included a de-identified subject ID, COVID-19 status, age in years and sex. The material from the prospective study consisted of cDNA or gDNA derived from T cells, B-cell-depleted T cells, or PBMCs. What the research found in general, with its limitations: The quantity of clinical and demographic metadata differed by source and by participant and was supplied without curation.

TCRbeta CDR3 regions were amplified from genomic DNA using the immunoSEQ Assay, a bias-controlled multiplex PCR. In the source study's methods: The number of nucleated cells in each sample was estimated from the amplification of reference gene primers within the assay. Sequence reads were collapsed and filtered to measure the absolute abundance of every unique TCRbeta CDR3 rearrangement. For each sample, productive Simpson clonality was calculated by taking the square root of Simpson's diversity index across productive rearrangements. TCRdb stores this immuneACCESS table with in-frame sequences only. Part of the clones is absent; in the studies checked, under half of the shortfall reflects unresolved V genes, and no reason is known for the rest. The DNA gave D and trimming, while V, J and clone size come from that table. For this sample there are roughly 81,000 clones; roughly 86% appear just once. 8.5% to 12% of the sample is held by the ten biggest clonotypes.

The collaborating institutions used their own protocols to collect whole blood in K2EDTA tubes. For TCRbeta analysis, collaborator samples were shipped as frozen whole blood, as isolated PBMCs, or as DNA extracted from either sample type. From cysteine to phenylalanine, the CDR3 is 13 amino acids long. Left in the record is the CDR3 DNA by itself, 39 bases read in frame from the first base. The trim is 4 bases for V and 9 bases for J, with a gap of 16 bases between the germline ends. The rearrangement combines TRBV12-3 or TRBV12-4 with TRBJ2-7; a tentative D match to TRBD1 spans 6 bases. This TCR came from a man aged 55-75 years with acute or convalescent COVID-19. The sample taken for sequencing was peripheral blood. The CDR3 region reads CASSSRDTSGQYF. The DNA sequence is TGTGCCAGCAGTTCCCGGGACACCTCCGGGCAGTACTTC.